This T cell receptor (delta chain) came from a study of gamma-delta T cells after stem cell transplantation (dated by TCRdb to about 2016). The library was made by RT-PCR. The data were produced on an Illumina MiSeq. TCRdb called clones afresh from the public reads with CATT; identical DNA rows were later merged. Within this sample are over 1,300 delta-chain clones, with approximately 25% of them counted one time only. The ten largest clones add up to just under 35% of the sample. This clone is described as medium-sized (0.01 to 0.1%). No antigen is known for it. An end of the junction differs from the germline gene, which may be a read error. Inclusive of the bounding cysteine and phenylalanine, the CDR3 is 15 residues long. The sequence is cut down to CDR3 DNA, 45 bases in frame from base 1. The CDR1 and CDR2 encoded by the germline V gene are GEAIGNYY and EKD.

This sequence originates from a human donor. It is not recorded whose cells these are; they may come from a transplant donor. The chain is assembled from TRDV2 and TRDJ1; 12 junctional bases match TRDD3. The sequencing input was gamma-delta T cells. The DNA sequence follows: TGTGCCTGTGACTTTATACTGGGGGATACCGATAAACCCATCTTT. The encoded protein is CACDFILGDTDKPIF.